This T cell receptor beta chain comes out of a study of T-cell memory formation after mild COVID-19. V lost 4 bases to trimming and J lost 1 base, with 7 bases between them. The CDR3 is 13 residues long. Germline V gives CDR1 MNHEY, CDR2 SVGEGT. TCRdb re-derived calls from the 5' RACE reads in MiXCR, one entry per CDR3 protein. Among 150,000 to 200,000 distinct CDR3 sequences, around a tenth were seen once, and the ten largest hold 3.8%. Material: PBMCs or a T cell subset sorted from them (not recorded which). The TCR comes from a man in his late teens or twenties who had mild COVID-19 (a few samples of this study predate the infection). Cell type and time point are not known. This chain connects TRBV6-2 or TRBV6-3 to TRBJ2-5; D ambiguous. The CDR3 nucleotides are TGTGCCAGCAGTTCTGACTTCCAAGAGACCCAGTACTTC. Its protein product is CASSSDFQETQYF.